The 31 T cell receptor beta chains below were found in one sample sequenced in a study of blood T cell repertoires in COVID-19. Produced via immunoSEQ multiplex PCR; TCRdb's table is partial and in-frame only. The sample records about 410,000 clones, 85% to 90% being singletons. The sequenced sample was PBMCs or T cells enriched from blood (not recorded which). These receptors were obtained from a young woman who had recovered from COVID-19.

The gene calls are TRBV7-2 and TRBJ1-2, with 8 bases aligning to TRBD1. This CDR3 is built from 16 residues. Unmatched junction bases numbered 10, after V lost 5 bases and J lost 2 bases. CDR1 and CDR2 (germline): SGHTA, FQGNSA. The CDR3 nucleotides are TGTGCCAGCAGCCTACGGACAGGGTTACGGAACTATGGCTACACCTTC. Translating gives CASSLRTGLRNYGYTF.

The rearrangement links TRBV5-1 to TRBJ2-2; D perhaps matches TRBD2 (6 bases). Trimming took off 0 bases at V and 0 bases at J, with 9 bases between the two ends. Germline-derived CDR1 and CDR2 are SGHRS and YFSETQ. The CDR3 contains 16 residues. DNA of the CDR3: TGCGCCAGCAGCTTGGCTGCGGGGACGAACACCGGGGAGCTGTTTTTT. Protein sequence: CASSLAAGTNTGELFF. Full variable domain (remainder filled in from reference TRBV5-1 and TRBJ2-2): KAGVTQTPRYLIKTRGQQVTLSCSPISGHRSVSWYQQTPGQGLQFLFEYFSETQRNKGNFPGRFSGRQFSNSRSEMNVSTLELGDSALYLCASSLAAGTNTGELFFGEGSRLTVL.

V and J are TRBV3-1 (or the pseudogene TRBV3-2) and TRBJ2-7; 8 bases align to TRBD1. The CDR3 is 14 residues long. From germline, CDR1 is LGHDT and CDR2 YNNKEL (reference sequence). The J segment lost 6 bases and the V segment lost 0 bases, leaving 4 bases of the junction unmatched. In nucleotides, the CDR3 is TGTGCCAGCAGCCAAGATATCAGGGGGCTCGAGCAGTACTTC. It encodes CASSQDIRGLEQYF.

The V and J genes are TRBV7-9 and TRBJ1-4; D remains unclear. Trimming removed 5 bases at V and 7 bases at J, with 8 bases between. Germline CDR1 and CDR2: SEHNR and FQNEAQ (reference sequence). This CDR3 spans 12 amino acids. CDR3 amino acids: CASSRGCEKLFF. The DNA for the CDR3 is TGTGCCAGCAGCCGAGGGTGTGAAAAACTGTTTTTT.

V and J are TRBV6-5 and TRBJ1-2; TRBD1 matches at 9 bases. V was clipped by 5 bases and J by 8 bases; unmatched bases: 6. Germline V lookup: CDR1 MNHEY, CDR2 SVGAGI. The CDR3 spans 13 residues. CDR3 sequence (DNA): TGTGCCAGCAGTCTACAGGGGGCGCCCGGCTACACCTTC. Its protein product is CASSLQGAPGYTF.

The sample holds one count of this clone. The gene calls are TRBV19 and TRBJ1-1; TRBD1 agrees at 9 bases. Looked up from germline, CDR1 is LNHDA and CDR2 is SQIVND (reference sequence). The CDR3 is 13 residues long. V lost 4 bases to trimming and J lost 6 bases; unmatched junction nucleotides: 3. CDR3 protein: CASSRDRASEAFF. CDR3 in DNA: TGTGCCAGTAGTAGGGACAGGGCGTCTGAAGCTTTCTTT.

The chain recombines TRBV7-9 with TRBJ2-7; D is possibly TRBD2 (6 bases). The germline V gene has CDR1 SEHNR and CDR2 FQNEAQ (reference sequence). This CDR3 contains 14 residues. The V gene lost 2 bases and the J gene lost 5 bases, with 13 bases spanning the gap. Here the CDR3 DNA reads TGTGCCAGCAGCTTAATAGGCGGGGCCCACGAGCAGTACTTC. It is translated as CASSLIGGAHEQYF.

The rearrangement links TRBV28 to TRBJ1-4, with 8 bases that match TRBD1. J gave up 1 base and V 9 bases, and 4 bases lay outside the gene matches. CDR1 and CDR2 (germline): MDHEN, SYDVKM. This CDR3 is built from 14 residues. CDR3 residues: CASLDRGTNEKLFF. DNA of the CDR3: TGTGCCAGTCTTGACAGGGGAACTAATGAAAAACTGTTTTTT.

The chain recombines TRBV7-2 with TRBJ2-1; no firm D call. The CDR3 loop spans 15 amino acids. V was cut by 1 base and J by 0 bases, with 7 bases left in between. The V gene's germline CDR1 is SGHTA and CDR2 FQGNSA. CDR3 in DNA: TGTGCCAGCAGCTTAGGATTTAGCTCCTACAATGAGCAGTTCTTC. Its translation is CASSLGFSSYNEQFF.

The genes are TRBV28 and TRBJ1-1; tentative D call: TRBD1 (5 bases). This CDR3 has 14 amino acids. The V end lost 2 bases, the J end lost 7 bases, and 14 bases lay between the germline ends. In germline, CDR1 is MDHEN, CDR2 SYDVKM. The CDR3 loop reads CASSLGWTRVEAFF. For the CDR3, the DNA is TGTGCCAGCAGTTTAGGGTGGACAAGAGTTGAAGCTTTCTTT.

This chain uses TRBV6-2 or TRBV6-3 with TRBJ2-1; 9 bases are shared with TRBD1. The V gene end was trimmed by 4 bases and the J gene end by 8 bases; junction bases not matched to a gene: 18. CDR1 and CDR2 from the germline V gene are MNHEY and SVGEGT. The CDR3 totals 18 residues. The CDR3 loop reads CASSSSPGTGFLVDEQFF. DNA for the CDR3: TGTGCCAGCAGTTCGTCCCCCGGGACAGGGTTTCTGGTCGATGAGCAGTTCTTC.

The CDR3 DNA reads TGTGCCAGCAGTTCAGGGGAGGGAACCTATGGCTACACCTTC. Residues: CASSSGEGTYGYTF. The chain carries TRBV28 and TRBJ1-2; D is possibly TRBD1 (6 bases). The germline CDR1 and CDR2 sequences are MDHEN and SYDVKM. The V gene lost 4 bases and the J gene lost 4 bases, with 13 bases spanning the gap. CDR3 size: 14 residues.

J is TRBJ1-3 and V is TRBV7-6; the D gene is possibly TRBD1 (5 bases). CDR1 SGHVS and CDR2 FNYEAQ come from the germline V gene. The V end lost 0 bases, the J end lost 0 bases, and 9 bases lay between the germline ends. The CDR3 loop spans 16 amino acids. The DNA of the CDR3 is TGTGCCAGCAGCTTAGCCCCAGGGAACTCTGGAAACACCATATATTTT. It encodes CASSLAPGNSGNTIYF.

V is TRBV28 and J is TRBJ2-1, with TRBD2 matching 16 bases. Germline lookup yields CDR1 MDHEN and CDR2 SYDVKM. The CDR3 has 18 amino acids. Trimming cost V 6 bases and J 1 base; bases outside gene matches: 6. CDR3 residues: CASRTGTSGRVSYNEQFF. The CDR3 DNA is TGTGCCAGCAGAACCGGGACTAGCGGGAGGGTGTCCTACAATGAGCAGTTCTTC.

The rearrangement uses TRBV7-9 and TRBJ1-2; a weak D match, TRBD1 (6 bases). Germline V lookup: CDR1 SEHNR, CDR2 FQNEAQ (reference sequence). The V gene lost 2 bases and the J gene lost 0 bases, with 19 bases spanning the gap. This CDR3 spans 18 amino acids. The CDR3: CASSLWSGQLGSNYGYTF. The DNA for the CDR3 is TGTGCCAGCAGCTTATGGTCCGGACAGCTTGGGTCTAACTATGGCTACACCTTC.

This chain joins TRBV7-9 and TRBJ2-3, with TRBD2 matching 15 bases. Trimming cost V 4 bases and J 1 base; bases outside gene matches: 9. CDR1 and CDR2 from the germline V gene are SEHNR and FQNEAQ (reference sequence). The CDR3 sequence is 19 residues long. The CDR3 DNA sequence: TGTGCCAGCAGCTGCGCACTTGGGACTAGCGGGGGGTGCACAGATACGCAGTATTTT. It yields the protein CASSCALGTSGGCTDTQYF.

V is TRBV28 and J is TRBJ1-1; the D gene is possibly TRBD1 (5 bases). Germline V gene sequence: CDR1 MDHEN, CDR2 SYDVKM. The CDR3 has 13 amino acids. Deletions cut 3 bases from V and 4 bases from J, with 9 bases between. The CDR3: CASSFRVVTEAFF. The DNA of the CDR3 is TGTGCCAGCAGTTTCAGGGTGGTCACTGAAGCTTTCTTT.

The V and J genes are TRBV7-9 and TRBJ2-1, with TRBD2 as a possible D gene (5 bases). Per the germline V gene, CDR1 is SEHNR and CDR2 is FQNEAQ (reference sequence). Trimming removed 1 base at V and 10 bases at J, with 11 bases between. The CDR3 consists of 13 residues. CDR3 in amino acids: CASSLGKAEEQFF. CDR3 sequence (DNA): TGTGCCAGCAGCTTAGGGAAAGCGGAAGAGCAGTTCTTC.

This clone showed up just a few times. The chain carries TRBV20-1 and TRBJ2-1; D gene unclear. Trimming stripped 2 bases from V and 9 bases from J, with 8 bases between. Per the germline V gene, CDR1 is DFQATT and CDR2 is SNEGSKA (reference sequence). This CDR3 has 11 residues. The CDR3 is CSARSTREQFF. The DNA of the CDR3 is TGCAGTGCTAGATCGACTCGTGAGCAGTTCTTC.

The chain combines TRBV6-2 or TRBV6-3 with TRBJ2-7; the D is unclear. The germline CDR1 and CDR2 sequences are MNHEY and SVGEGT. This CDR3 region has 16 residues. Trimming removed 2 bases from V and 3 bases from J, with 17 bases in between. CDR3 amino acids: CASSYPQLDLHYEQYF. CDR3 bases: TGTGCCAGCAGTTACCCCCAACTCGATCTCCACTACGAGCAGTACTTC.

The rearrangement joins TRBV27 to TRBJ2-1; TRBD1 agrees at 8 bases. This CDR3 is built from 15 residues. The germline CDR1 and CDR2 sequences are MNHEY and SMNVEV (reference sequence). V shed 5 bases and J 8 bases; nucleotides not matched to a gene: 11. CDR3 DNA sequence: TGTGCCAGCAGTACCCGACAGGGGTCGGGCGATGAGCAGTTCTTC. As protein: CASSTRQGSGDEQFF.

This clone showed up just a few times. The chain is built from TRBV12-3 or TRBV12-4 and TRBJ2-7, with TRBD1 matching 7 bases. This CDR3 is 13 amino acids long. J was trimmed by 6 bases and V by 5 bases; bases with no gene match: 7. The CDR3 is CASSPEQGFEQYF. The CDR3 DNA is TGTGCCAGCAGTCCAGAACAGGGGTTCGAGCAGTACTTC.

This sequence joins TRBV7-9 and TRBJ2-2, with 12 nucleotides matching TRBD1. J was trimmed by 5 bases and V by 3 bases; bases with no gene match: 7. CDR3 length: 17 residues. Germline CDR1 and CDR2: SEHNR and FQNEAQ (reference sequence). This chain's CDR3 is CASSFPGTGGWTGELFF. The CDR3, as DNA: TGTGCCAGCAGCTTCCCCGGGACAGGGGGCTGGACCGGGGAGCTGTTTTTT.

The chain carries TRBV6-2 or TRBV6-3 and TRBJ1-1; no definite D call. V was trimmed by 5 bases and J by 5 bases, leaving 21 bases between them. This CDR3 is built from 16 residues. From germline, CDR1 is MNHEY and CDR2 SVGEGT. CDR3: CASSGINLEIGTEAFF. DNA for the CDR3: TGTGCCAGCAGTGGCATCAACCTAGAGATCGGGACTGAAGCTTTCTTT.

The genes are TRBV2 and TRBJ2-7, with TRBD2 matching over 11 bases. Germline V lookup: CDR1 SNHLY, CDR2 FYNNEI. This CDR3 is 14 amino acids long. Unmatched junction bases numbered 2, after V lost 4 bases and J lost 3 bases. CDR3 in amino acids: CASSGLAGYYEQYF. The CDR3 nucleotides read TGTGCCAGCAGTGGACTAGCGGGGTACTACGAGCAGTACTTC. The variable domain in full, completed from reference TRBV2 and TRBJ2-7, reads EPEVTQTPSHQVTQMGQEVILRCVPISNHLYFYWYRQILGQKVEFLVSFYNNEISEKSEIFDDQFSVERPDGSNFTLKIRSTKLEDSAMYFCASSGLAGYYEQYFGPGTRLTVT.

V and J are TRBV30 and TRBJ1-1; no definite D call. The CDR3 is made up of 11 amino acids. The germline CDR1 and CDR2 sequences are GTSNPN and SVGIG (reference sequence). The ends were cut back, 2 bases at V and 7 bases at J, with 8 bases in the middle. CDR3 loop: CAWSFGGEAFF. CDR3 bases: TGTGCCTGGAGTTTCGGAGGTGAAGCTTTCTTT. The full variable domain, rest sourced from reference TRBV30 and TRBJ1-1, is SQTIHQWPATLVQPVGSPLSLECTVEGTSNPNLYWYRQAAGRGLQLLFYSVGIGQISSEVPQNLSASRPQDRQFILSSKKLLLSDSGFYLCAWSFGGEAFFGQGTRLTVV.

The chain couples TRBV6-2 or TRBV6-3 to TRBJ1-2; D possibly corresponds to TRBD1 (5 bases). V was cut by 5 bases and J by 2 bases, with 15 bases left in between. Germline CDR1 reads MNHEY; CDR2 reads SVGEGT. CDR3 length: 15 residues. CDR3 in amino acids: CASSMTATMNYGYTF. For the CDR3, the DNA is TGTGCCAGCAGTATGACAGCCACGATGAACTATGGCTACACCTTC.

The rearrangement joins TRBV29-1 to TRBJ1-1; D call uncertain. The CDR3 covers 10 residues. Trimming shortened V by 4 bases and J by 4 bases, and 4 bases separated the two germline ends. CDR1 and CDR2 from the germline V gene are SQVTM and ANQGSEA. CDR3 sequence reads: CSVVGTEAFF. CDR3 DNA: TGCAGCGTTGTCGGCACTGAAGCTTTCTTT.

As regards this clone: The sample contains more than one DNA sequence encoding this CDR3. The CDR3 DNA reads TGTGCCAGCAGCGTAGAGGGGCGGGGCTCCTACAATGAGCAGTTCTTC. Its translation: CASSVEGRGSYNEQFF. The chain joins TRBV9 to TRBJ2-1; the D gene is possibly TRBD2 (6 bases). Germline-derived CDR1 and CDR2 are SGDLS and YYNGEE. Trimming left V 0 bases short and J 0 bases short, with 10 bases between. The CDR3 contains 16 residues.

This chain joins TRBV14 and TRBJ1-2, with TRBD1 matching 7 bases. Per germline, CDR1 SGHDN and CDR2 FVKESK. CDR3 size: 13 residues. V was clipped by 5 bases and J by 4 bases; unmatched bases: 4. The CDR3, as DNA: TGTGCCAGCAGCTACAGGGGCTCCTATGGCTACACCTTC. This encodes CASSYRGSYGYTF.

This chain connects TRBV28 to TRBJ1-2; a weak D match, TRBD1 (5 bases). There are 12 residues in the CDR3. Germline values: CDR1 MDHEN, CDR2 SYDVKM. Trimming shortened V by 2 bases and J by 13 bases, and 14 bases separated the two germline ends. The CDR3 DNA reads as TGTGCCAGCAGTTTAATTGTTAGGGGACTCACCTTC. It encodes CASSLIVRGLTF.